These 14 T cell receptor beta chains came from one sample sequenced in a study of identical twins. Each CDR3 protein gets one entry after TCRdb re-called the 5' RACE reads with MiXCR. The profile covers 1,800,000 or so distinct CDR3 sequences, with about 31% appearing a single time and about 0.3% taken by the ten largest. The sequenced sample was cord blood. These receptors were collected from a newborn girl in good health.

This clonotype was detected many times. The CDR3 region is CSVGQGSYGYTF. CDR3 bases: TGCAGCGTTGGGCAGGGAAGCTATGGCTACACCTTC. The V and J genes are TRBV29-1 and TRBJ1-2; possibly TRBD1 for D (5 bases). The CDR3 is 12 amino acids. Deletions cut 4 bases from V and 4 bases from J, with 10 bases between. Per the germline V gene, CDR1 is SQVTM and CDR2 is ANQGSEA.

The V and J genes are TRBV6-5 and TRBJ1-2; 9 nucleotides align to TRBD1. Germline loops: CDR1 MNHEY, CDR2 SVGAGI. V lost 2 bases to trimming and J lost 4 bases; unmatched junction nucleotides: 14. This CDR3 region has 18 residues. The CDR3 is CASSYANPSRDRVYGYTF. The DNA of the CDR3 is TGTGCCAGCAGTTACGCCAATCCTTCCCGGGACAGGGTCTATGGCTACACCTTC.

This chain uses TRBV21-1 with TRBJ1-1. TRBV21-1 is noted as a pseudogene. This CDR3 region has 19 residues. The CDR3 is CASSKAAMGGGGLDTEAFF. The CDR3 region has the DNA TGTGCCAGCAGCAAAGCAGCTATGGGGGGGGGAGGGTTGGACACTGAAGCTTTCTTT.

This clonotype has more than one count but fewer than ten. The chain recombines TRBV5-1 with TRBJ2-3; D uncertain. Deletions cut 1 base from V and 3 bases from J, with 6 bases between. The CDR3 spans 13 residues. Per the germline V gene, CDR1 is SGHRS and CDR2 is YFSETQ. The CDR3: CASSLQQTDTQYF. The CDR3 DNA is TGCGCCAGCAGCTTGCAGCAAACAGATACGCAGTATTTT.

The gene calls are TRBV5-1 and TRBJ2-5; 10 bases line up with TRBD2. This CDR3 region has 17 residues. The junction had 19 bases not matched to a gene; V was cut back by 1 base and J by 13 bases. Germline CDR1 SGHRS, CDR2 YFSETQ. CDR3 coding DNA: TGCGCCAGCAGCTTGTTGACAAGTAGCGGGAGGTCCTACGAGCGGTACTTC. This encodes CASSLLTSSGRSYERYF.

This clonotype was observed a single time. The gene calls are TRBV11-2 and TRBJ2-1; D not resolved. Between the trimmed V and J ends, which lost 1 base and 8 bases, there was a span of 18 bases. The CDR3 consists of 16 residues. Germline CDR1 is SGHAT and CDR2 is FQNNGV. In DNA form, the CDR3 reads TGTGCCAGCAGCTTAGTGCCTAGTAGTATCTCCGATGAGCAGTTCTTC. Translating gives CASSLVPSSISDEQFF. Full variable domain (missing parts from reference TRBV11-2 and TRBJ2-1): EAGVAQSPRYKIIEKRQSVAFWCNPISGHATLYWYQQILGQGPKLLIQFQNNGVVDDSQLPKDRFSAERLKGVDSTLKIQPAKLEDSAVYLCASSLVPSSISDEQFFGPGTRLTVL.

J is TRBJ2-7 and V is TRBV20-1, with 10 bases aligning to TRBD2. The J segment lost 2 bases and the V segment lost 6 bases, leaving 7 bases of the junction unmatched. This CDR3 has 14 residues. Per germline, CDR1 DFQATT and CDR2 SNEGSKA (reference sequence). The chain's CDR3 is CSAEGLALAYEQYF. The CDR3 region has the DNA TGCAGTGCGGAGGGACTAGCGCTCGCCTACGAGCAGTACTTC.

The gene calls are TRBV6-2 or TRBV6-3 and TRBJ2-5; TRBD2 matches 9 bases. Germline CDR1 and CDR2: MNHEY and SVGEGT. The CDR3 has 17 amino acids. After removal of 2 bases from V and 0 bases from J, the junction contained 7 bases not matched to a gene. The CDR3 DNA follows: TGTGCCAGCAGTTACCTGCAGCGGGAGGCGTACCAAGAGACCCAGTACTTC. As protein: CASSYLQREAYQETQYF.

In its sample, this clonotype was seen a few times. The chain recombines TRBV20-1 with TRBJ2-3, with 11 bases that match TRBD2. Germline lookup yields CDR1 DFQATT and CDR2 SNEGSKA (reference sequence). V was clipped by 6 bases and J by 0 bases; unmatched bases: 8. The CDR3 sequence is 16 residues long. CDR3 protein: CSAKRLAGGSTDTQYF. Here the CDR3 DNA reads TGCAGTGCCAAGCGCCTAGCGGGAGGTAGCACAGATACGCAGTATTTT.

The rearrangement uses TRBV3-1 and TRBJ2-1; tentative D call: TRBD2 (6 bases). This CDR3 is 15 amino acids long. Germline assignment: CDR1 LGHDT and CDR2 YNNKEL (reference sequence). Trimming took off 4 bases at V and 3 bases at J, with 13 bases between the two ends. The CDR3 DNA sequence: TGTGCCAGCAGCCCGGGAGCCTTAGGCTACAATGAGCAGTTCTTC. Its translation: CASSPGALGYNEQFF.

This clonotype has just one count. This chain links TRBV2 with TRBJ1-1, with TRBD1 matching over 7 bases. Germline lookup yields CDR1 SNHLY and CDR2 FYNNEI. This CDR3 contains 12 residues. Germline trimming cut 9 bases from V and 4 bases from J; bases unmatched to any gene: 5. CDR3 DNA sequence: TGTGCCAGAGACAGGGCGGGCACTGAAGCTTTCTTT. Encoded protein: CARDRAGTEAFF. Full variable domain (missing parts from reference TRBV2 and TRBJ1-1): EPEVTQTPSHQVTQMGQEVILRCVPISNHLYFYWYRQILGQKVEFLVSFYNNEISEKSEIFDDQFSVERPDGSNFTLKIRSTKLEDSAMYFCARDRAGTEAFFGQGTRLTVV.

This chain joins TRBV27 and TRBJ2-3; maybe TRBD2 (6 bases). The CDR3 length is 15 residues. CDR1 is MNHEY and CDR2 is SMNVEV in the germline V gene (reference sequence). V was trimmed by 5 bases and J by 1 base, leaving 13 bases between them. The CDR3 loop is CASSKWGVGTDTQYF. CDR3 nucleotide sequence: TGTGCCAGCAGTAAATGGGGGGTAGGCACAGATACGCAGTATTTT.

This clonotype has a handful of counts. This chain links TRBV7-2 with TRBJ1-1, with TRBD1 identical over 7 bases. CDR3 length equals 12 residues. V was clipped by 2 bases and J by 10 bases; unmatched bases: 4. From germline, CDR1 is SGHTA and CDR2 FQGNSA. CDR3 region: CASSLFRDRAFF. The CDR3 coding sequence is TGTGCCAGCAGCTTATTTCGGGACAGAGCTTTCTTT.

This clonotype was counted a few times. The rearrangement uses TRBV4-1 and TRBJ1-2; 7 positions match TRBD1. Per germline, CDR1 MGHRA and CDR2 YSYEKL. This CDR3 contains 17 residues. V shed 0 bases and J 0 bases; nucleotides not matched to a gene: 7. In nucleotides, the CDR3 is TGCGCCAGCAGCCAAGAGGCGACAGGGAATCCTAACTATGGCTACACCTTC. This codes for CASSQEATGNPNYGYTF.